The clone carrying this T cell receptor (beta chain) was found many times. Its antigen is not known. CDR3 length equals 15 residues. Trimming took off 1 base at V and 0 bases at J, with 10 bases between the two ends. CDR1 MDHEN and CDR2 SYDVKM come from the germline V gene. This entry belongs to a study of T cells in Graves' hyperthyroidism and ophthalmopathy. Study results and limitations: In the blood, most expanded thyroid clonotypes above 0.001 appeared as well.

RNA transcripts gave rise to amplified TCR beta CDR3 regions. The HTBI primer set drove a first-round RT-PCR of the TCR CDR3. TCRdb analysed the multiplex PCR reads with MiXCR anew, one entry per CDR3 protein. Altogether about 640,000 distinct CDR3 sequences are present, around 20% being singletons, with the ten largest covering 34%. Exclusions: uncontrolled infection, other autoimmune disease, pregnancy, lactation. Diagnosis rested on symptoms, serum thyroxine and TRAb, thyroid ultrasound, and orbital computed tomography. Cells are PBMCs isolated from over 7.5 ml of fresh blood. This sequence was found in a man aged 25-45 years with Graves' ophthalmopathy. The chain carries TRBV28 and TRBJ2-7, with TRBD1 as a possible D gene (5 bases). The sequenced material came from blood. The CDR3 DNA follows: TGTGCCAGCAGTTTATCAGGGTTATTCTCCTACGAGCAGTACTTC. The encoded protein is CASSLSGLFSYEQYF.